This T cell receptor beta chain came from a study of blood T cell repertoires in COVID-19. Across the study: Sample material is recorded as cDNA or gDNA derived from T cells, B-cell-depleted T cells, or PBMCs.

The V and J ends lost 4 bases and 0 bases respectively, with 7 bases between them. Germline V gene data show CDR1 as MNHEY and CDR2 as SMNVEV (reference sequence). This CDR3 has 14 amino acids. This table comes from immunoSEQ multiplex PCR, and its TCRdb copy is limited to in-frame clones, with some not included. The table has 250,000 to 300,000 clones, around 81% seen once. Sequenced: peripheral blood. The chain combines TRBV27 with TRBJ1-5; D may be TRBD1 (6 bases). The clonotype originates from a woman aged 55-70 years with active or convalescent COVID-19. The CDR3 sequence is CASSSGDSNQPQHF. The DNA of the CDR3 is TGTGCCAGCAGTTCAGGGGATAGCAATCAGCCCCAGCATTTT.